This passage covers 18 T cell receptor beta chains from one sample sequenced in a study of blood T cell repertoires in COVID-19. The data were produced by immunoSEQ multiplex PCR, yet TCRdb's version contains in-frame clones alone and is incomplete. This sample yields more than 150,000 clones, of which roughly 86% are seen a single time; 2.5% to 3.5% belongs to the top ten. Sequenced material: peripheral blood. The receptors come from a man in his forties with active or convalescent COVID-19.

The chain couples TRBV19 to TRBJ1-3; D is perhaps TRBD1 (5 bases). Germline values: CDR1 LNHDA, CDR2 SQIVND (reference sequence). V lost 7 bases, J lost 0 bases, and 16 bases lay in between. The CDR3 runs 16 residues. CDR3 residues: CASNSGRGNSGNTIYF. In DNA form, the CDR3 reads TGTGCCAGTAACTCAGGCCGGGGGAACTCTGGAAACACCATATATTTT.

The V and J genes are TRBV28 and TRBJ1-6; weak D call: TRBD1 (5 bases). Germline V gene sequence: CDR1 MDHEN, CDR2 SYDVKM. The CDR3 runs to 15 residues. The V gene lost 7 bases and the J gene lost 4 bases, with 14 bases spanning the gap. In DNA, the CDR3 is TGTGCCAGCACCCCGACAGTTCTGTATAATTCACCCCTCCACTTT. Translating it yields CASTPTVLYNSPLHF. Looking up the rest from reference TRBV28 and TRBJ1-6 gives the full variable domain: DVKVTQSSRYLVKRTGEKVFLECVQDMDHENMFWYRQDPGLGLRLIYFSYDVKMKEKGDIPEGYSVSREKKERFSLILESASTNQTSMYLCASTPTVLYNSPLHFGNGTRLTVT.

The rearrangement links TRBV13 to TRBJ2-1, with 8 positions matching TRBD1. CDR1 and CDR2 from the germline V gene are PRHDT and FYEKMQ (reference sequence). The CDR3 contains 16 residues. Germline trimming cut 6 bases from V and 3 bases from J; bases unmatched to any gene: 10. CDR3 sequence: CASRPRTGNFYNEQFF. In DNA, the CDR3 is TGTGCCAGCAGACCCAGGACAGGGAACTTCTACAATGAGCAGTTCTTC.

The V call is TRBV6-1, the J call TRBJ2-7; D is uncertain. V lost 1 base, J lost 1 base, and 5 bases lay in between. The CDR3 extends over 13 amino acids. CDR1 is MNHNS and CDR2 is SASEGT in the germline V gene. The CDR3 DNA sequence: TGTGCCAGCAGTGAAGGCAGGTCCTACGAGCAGTACTTC. Translated: CASSEGRSYEQYF.

Concerning this clone itself: This specimen includes other DNA sequences encoding the same CDR3. This rearrangement joins TRBV7-9 to TRBJ2-5; 7 nucleotides align to TRBD1. This CDR3 is built from 13 residues. The germline CDR1 and CDR2 sequences are SEHNR and FQNEAQ (reference sequence). The trim removed 2 bases at V and 4 bases at J, leaving 1 base unmatched. Here the CDR3 DNA reads TGTGCCAGCAGCTTATCAGGGGGAGAGACCCAGTACTTC. This gives the protein CASSLSGGETQYF.

The chain employs TRBV5-4 and TRBJ2-1; D gene ambiguous. Trimming left V 3 bases short and J 0 bases short, with 13 bases between. The CDR3 spans 16 residues. Germline V CDR1 and CDR2: SGHNT, YYREEE (reference sequence). The CDR3 DNA follows: TGTGCCAGCAGCTCCGCACAGTTGTTCTCCTACAATGAGCAGTTCTTC. Amino acids: CASSSAQLFSYNEQFF.

The chain recombines TRBV27 with TRBJ2-7, with 9 bases matching TRBD1. V lost 4 bases to trimming and J lost 1 base; unmatched junction nucleotides: 5. CDR3 size: 15 residues. The V gene's germline CDR1 is MNHEY and CDR2 SMNVEV (reference sequence). The CDR3 is CASSSPGQGSYEQYF. The CDR3 DNA sequence: TGTGCCAGCAGTTCCCCGGGACAGGGATCCTACGAGCAGTACTTC.

The chain employs TRBV5-1 and TRBJ2-6, with TRBD1 identical over 7 bases. The germline CDR1 and CDR2 sequences are SGHRS and YFSETQ. After removal of 1 base from V and 4 bases from J, the junction contained 5 bases not matched to a gene. The length of the CDR3 is 16 residues. The CDR3 DNA sequence: TGCGCCAGCAGCTTGTCTACAGGGGTGGGGGCCAACGTCCTGACTTTC. It specifies CASSLSTGVGANVLTF.

The genes are TRBV27 and TRBJ2-3, with 12 positions matching TRBD2. Per the germline V gene, CDR1 is MNHEY and CDR2 is SMNVEV (reference sequence). CDR3 length: 16 amino acids. Trimming took 3 bases from V and 2 from J; bases not matched to a gene: 3. The CDR3 loop reads CASSFGLAGFTDTQYF. In nucleotides, the CDR3 is TGTGCCAGCAGTTTCGGACTAGCGGGGTTCACAGATACGCAGTATTTT.

This chain links TRBV3-1 (or the pseudogene TRBV3-2) with TRBJ1-2, with D perhaps TRBD1 (6 bases). The germline gives CDR1 LGHDT, CDR2 YNNKEL (reference sequence). The CDR3 consists of 12 residues. V was trimmed by 4 bases and J by 10 bases, leaving 13 bases between them. DNA of the CDR3: TGTGCCAGCAGCCTTGACAGGAGCCACTACACCTTC. Translated, it gives CASSLDRSHYTF.

The genes are TRBV6-4 and TRBJ1-2, with 8 nucleotides matching TRBD1. Germline CDR1 is MRHNA and CDR2 is SNTAGT. This CDR3 comprises 14 residues. V shed 7 bases, J shed 8 bases, and the junction held 12 bases outside the gene matches. CDR3 region: CASNQRDRYSGYTF. The CDR3, as DNA: TGTGCCAGCAACCAACGGGACAGGTATTCGGGCTACACCTTC.

The rearrangement uses TRBV5-4 and TRBJ1-2, with a weak D call TRBD1 (6 bases). V gave up 4 bases and J gave up 2 bases, with 12 bases separating them. Germline V gene lookup returns CDR1 SGHNT and CDR2 YYREEE (reference sequence). The CDR3 spans 14 residues. CDR3 nucleotide sequence: TGTGCCAGCAGCCCAAACAGGGTAAACTATGGCTACACCTTC. Translation: CASSPNRVNYGYTF.

The rearrangement uses TRBV5-1 and TRBJ2-1, with no clear D. V was cut by 5 bases and J by 5 bases, with 17 bases left in between. Germline assignment: CDR1 SGHRS and CDR2 YFSETQ. CDR3 length: 15 amino acids. The CDR3 DNA reads TGCGCCAGCAGATCTGAGGCGAGTTCCCACAATGAGCAGTTCTTC. This translates into CASRSEASSHNEQFF.

The chain joins TRBV18 to TRBJ1-6; 12 nucleotides agree with TRBD1. With V trimmed by 0 bases and J by 7 bases, 1 base remained unmatched. The CDR3 loop spans 16 amino acids. Germline CDR1 is KGHSH and CDR2 is LQKENI. The CDR3 protein is CASSPPGQGANSPLHF. The CDR3 bases are TGTGCCAGCTCACCACCGGGACAGGGGGCGAATTCACCCCTCCACTTT.

V and J are TRBV6-6 and TRBJ1-3; D is possibly TRBD1 (5 bases). V lost 2 bases to trimming and J lost 1 base, with 6 bases between them. The CDR3 runs 14 residues. Germline lookup yields CDR1 MNHNY and CDR2 SVGAGI (reference sequence). The CDR3 DNA reads TGTGCCAGCAGTTACGGGGCGTCTGGAAACACCATATATTTT. As protein: CASSYGASGNTIYF.

The chain has TRBV5-6 and TRBJ1-4, with 9 bases aligning to TRBD1. The V gene's germline CDR1 is SGHDT and CDR2 YYEEEE. Losses at the gene ends were 4 bases for V and 6 bases for J; bases not matched to a gene: 4. The length of the CDR3 is 14 residues. The CDR3 here is CASSVRQGDEKLFF. The CDR3 nucleotides are TGTGCCAGCAGCGTTAGACAGGGGGATGAAAAACTGTTTTTT.

The chain couples TRBV18 to TRBJ1-4, with 9 bases identical to TRBD1. Per germline, CDR1 KGHSH and CDR2 LQKENI. The CDR3 is 14 residues long. J lost 8 bases, V lost 6 bases, and 7 bases had no gene match. The CDR3 is CASSPGTGPEKLFF. CDR3 bases: TGTGCCAGCTCTCCCGGGACAGGGCCCGAAAAACTGTTTTTT.

The chain is built from TRBV4-2 and TRBJ2-2, with D tentatively TRBD1 (5 bases). The germline V and J ends were trimmed by 4 bases and 0 bases, with 12 bases remaining between them. The CDR3 runs 16 residues. The germline CDR1 and CDR2 sequences are LGHNA and YNFKEQ. The CDR3 DNA follows: TGTGCCAGCAGCCTCTTCCAGGGTTCGAACACCGGGGAGCTGTTTTTT. Protein: CASSLFQGSNTGELFF.